The 14 T cell receptor beta chains below come from one sample, sequenced in a study of cytomegalovirus exposure and HLA in healthy donors. PCR used 60 Vbeta primers and 13 Jbeta primers. The data were produced by immunoSEQ multiplex PCR, yet TCRdb's version contains in-frame clones alone and is incomplete. The sample includes 150,000 to 200,000 clones, 80% to 85% of them seen just once. Input material: PBMCs. These receptor sequences come from a boy younger than 18 in good health and CMV-seronegative.

This chain links TRBV7-8 with TRBJ1-1; tentatively, D is TRBD1 (6 bases). This CDR3 is built from 14 residues. CDR1 is SGHVS, CDR2 FQNEAQ, per germline. The germline V and J ends were trimmed by 8 bases and 0 bases, with 13 bases remaining between them. In nucleotides, the CDR3 is TGTGCCAGCGGATGGACAGCCATGAACACTGAAGCTTTCTTT. This sequence encodes CASGWTAMNTEAFF.

The chain employs TRBV19 and TRBJ1-2, with D possibly being TRBD1 (5 bases). Germline V gene sequence: CDR1 LNHDA, CDR2 SQIVND (reference sequence). V was cut by 3 bases and J by 0 bases, with 11 bases left in between. CDR3 size: 15 residues. The CDR3 loop reads CASSMRDRSNYGYTF. The CDR3 DNA sequence: TGTGCCAGTAGTATGAGAGACAGATCTAACTATGGCTACACCTTC.

The V gene is TRBV6-6, the J gene TRBJ2-1; weak D call: TRBD2 (6 bases). This CDR3 is built from 15 residues. The V end was cut by 0 bases, the J end by 8 bases, with 14 bases between. Germline V gene data show CDR1 as MNHNY and CDR2 as SVGAGI (reference sequence). CDR3 DNA: TGTGCCAGCAGTTACTCGGCTTCGGGGGTGTATGAGCAGTTCTTC. It yields the protein CASSYSASGVYEQFF.

This chain joins TRBV28 and TRBJ1-2; D remains ambiguous. Trimming took off 6 bases at V and 8 bases at J, with 13 bases between the two ends. CDR1 and CDR2 (germline): MDHEN, SYDVKM. The CDR3 totals 12 residues. CDR3 region: CASSYSLEGYTF. For the CDR3, the DNA is TGTGCCAGCAGCTACTCACTAGAGGGCTACACCTTC.

The CDR3 loop is CASSLLNGLDTQPQHF. The CDR3 DNA is TGTGCCAGCAGCCTTTTAAACGGGTTGGACACTCAGCCCCAGCATTTT. The chain recombines TRBV5-5 with TRBJ1-5; TRBD1 is a possible D gene (5 bases). The V gene lost 4 bases and the J gene lost 6 bases, with 20 bases spanning the gap. This CDR3 is 16 amino acids long. Germline CDR1 and CDR2: SGHKS and YYEKEE (reference sequence).

This clone was detected a few times. The chain uses TRBV9 and TRBJ2-3, with 7 bases matching TRBD1. Unmatched junction bases numbered 7, after V lost 3 bases and J lost 3 bases. The CDR3 covers 15 residues. The germline gives CDR1 SGDLS, CDR2 YYNGEE. Here the CDR3 DNA reads TGTGCCAGCAGCGGCGACAGGGTTAGGACAGATACGCAGTATTTT. Its protein product is CASSGDRVRTDTQYF.

The table lists this clone with a few counts. The chain employs TRBV6-6 and TRBJ1-1; D call uncertain. V lost 0 bases and J 5 bases, leaving 7 bases between the germline ends. The CDR3 extends over 13 amino acids. Germline assignment: CDR1 MNHNY and CDR2 SVGAGI (reference sequence). The CDR3 protein is CASSYSRSTEAFF. The CDR3 DNA is TGTGCCAGCAGTTACTCGAGGAGTACTGAAGCTTTCTTT.

The chain has TRBV4-1 and TRBJ2-3, with 7 bases lining up with TRBD2. Germline lookup yields CDR1 MGHRA and CDR2 YSYEKL. The CDR3 sequence is 16 residues long. The trim removed 4 bases at V and 1 base at J, leaving 8 bases unmatched. CDR3 in DNA: TGCGCCAGCAGCCGACCCGGGACTACCCGCACAGATACGCAGTATTTT. Protein: CASSRPGTTRTDTQYF.

This clone was seen a few times. This chain joins TRBV4-3 and TRBJ1-1; 11 positions match TRBD1. V lost 2 bases, J lost 0 bases, and 8 bases stayed unmatched. Per germline, CDR1 LGHNA and CDR2 YSLEER. The CDR3 sequence is 18 residues long. The CDR3 region is CASSQLGGTGGMNTEAFF. The CDR3 DNA reads as TGCGCCAGCAGCCAATTAGGAGGGACAGGGGGAATGAACACTGAAGCTTTCTTT.

On this clone itself: One end of the junction varies from germline; a read error may be responsible. The chain links TRBV4-2 to TRBJ2-7, with D perhaps TRBD2 (6 bases). The CDR3 is 16 residues long. Germline-derived CDR1 and CDR2 are LGHNA and YNFKEQ. The CDR3 protein is CASSQGGRSPGYEQYF. DNA for the CDR3: TGTGCCAGCAGTCAAGGAGGGCGATCACCGGGCTACGAGCAGTACTTC.

The chain recombines TRBV28 with TRBJ1-2; TRBD1 might be the D (6 bases). CDR1 MDHEN and CDR2 SYDVKM come from the germline V gene. CDR3 length: 18 amino acids. Trimming removed 1 base at V and 6 bases at J, with 24 bases between. CDR3 residues: CASSLLGAAADRKNGYTF. CDR3 bases: TGTGCCAGCAGTTTATTGGGGGCTGCGGCAGATCGGAAAAATGGCTACACCTTC.

This clone was counted only a few times. The V gene is TRBV5-1, the J gene TRBJ2-7; D might be TRBD1 (6 bases). The germline V and J ends were trimmed by 4 bases and 0 bases, with 14 bases remaining between them. CDR3 length: 15 residues. The germline V gene encodes CDR1 SGHRS and CDR2 YFSETQ. The DNA of the CDR3 is TGCGCCAGCAGCCCTAGACAGGCCTTCTCCTACGAGCAGTACTTC. Protein sequence: CASSPRQAFSYEQYF.

This clone was detected only once. V and J are TRBV7-3 and TRBJ2-1, with TRBD2 identical over 10 bases. CDR1 is SGHTA and CDR2 is FQGTGA in the germline V gene. V gave up 5 bases and J gave up 7 bases; unmatched junction bases: 5. The CDR3 is made up of 14 amino acids. The CDR3 loop is CASSGKAGGNEQFF. In DNA form, the CDR3 reads TGTGCCAGCAGCGGGAAAGCGGGAGGGAATGAGCAGTTCTTC.

The chain couples TRBV14 to TRBJ2-1; 10 nucleotides align to TRBD1. Unmatched junction bases numbered 9, after V lost 6 bases and J lost 4 bases. The length of the CDR3 is 16 residues. CDR1 is SGHDN, CDR2 FVKESK, per germline. The CDR3 nucleotides read TGTGCCAGCAGAGATGGGACAGGGGAGTCGTACAATGAGCAGTTCTTC. Its translation is CASRDGTGESYNEQFF.